The source of this T cell receptor beta chain is a study of T cells in Graves' hyperthyroidism and ophthalmopathy (dated by TCRdb to between 2018 and 2021). About the investigation overall: Peripheral blood samples were taken at initial diagnosis, before any treatment was given. Whether ophthalmopathy could be predicted prospectively was tested in an independent validation cohort made up of fewer than 20 hyperthyroidism patients plus 17 patients who later progressed to ophthalmopathy. Once sampling was done, hyperthyroidism patients were given methimazole at a starting dose of 30 mg daily, whereas ophthalmopathy patients were given high-dose intravenous methylprednisolone. TCR V-J signatures able to tell the groups apart were searched for in a discovery cohort of 90 to 100 patients, of whom over 40 had Graves' ophthalmopathy and about 60 had stable Graves' hyperthyroidism. The paper describes TCR Vbeta CDR3 sequencing of 120 to 150 peripheral blood samples, made up of about 40 ophthalmopathy patients, approximately 76 hyperthyroidism patients and roughly 17 progressor patients. The 100 discovery patients were randomly divided into training and test sets at a 7:3 ratio. Thyroid tissue and blood T-cell repertoires from six Graves' hyperthyroidism patients were also compared in the study.

This clonotype was found a few times. Its recognized antigen is unknown. No quality values exist for individual bases; no much larger clone is one base distant. What the study reported, not specific to this receptor: In validation, the model predicted progression to ophthalmopathy with over 65% sensitivity and around 72% specificity, a median of about 6.7 months before onset. Most expanded thyroid clonotypes (frequency above 0.001) were also detected in blood, a finding suggesting that blood repertoires may reflect thyroid immune responses. Sample size was not statistically predetermined, and blinding of investigators to group allocation was not performed. Ophthalmopathy was separated from stable hyperthyroidism by a 13 V-J signature model, with over 85% sensitivity and about 81% specificity obtained in cross-validation and 80%/75% obtained in testing.

As encoded in the germline V gene, CDR1 is LGHNT while CDR2 is FRNRAP. V loses 5 bases, J loses 9 bases, and the germline ends lie 10 bases apart. The CDR3 runs 12 amino acids, cysteine and phenylalanine included. CDR3 DNA only is kept here, 36 bases in frame from base 1. In the ophthalmopathy patients, disease was moderately to severely active, with a Clinical Activity Score of 3 or more, a NOSPECS grade of 4 or more, and a duration of less than 3 months. Patients with uncontrolled infections, other autoimmune diseases, pregnancy or lactation were excluded. Diagnoses relied on clinical symptoms, serum thyroxine and TRAb, thyroid ultrasound and orbital computed tomography. PBMCs were isolated from about 10 ml of fresh peripheral blood by Ficoll-Paque density gradient centrifugation. Trizol reagent was used to extract total RNA, and RNA quality was then checked on an Agilent 2100 Bioanalyzer. TCR beta CDR3 regions were amplified from RNA transcripts. A first-round RT-PCR of the TCR CDR3 used the HTBI primer set with the Qiagen OneStep RT-PCR kit. A second multiplex PCR round built the libraries, followed by size selection and purification. Libraries were sequenced paired-end with 100 bp reads on an Illumina HiSeq2000. Per the source publication's procedure: SOAPnuke was used to process the raw data, throwing out any read that contained adapters or uncalled bases, had a mean Phred below 15, or lacked an exact constant-primer or identifier match. High-quality paired reads were merged with COPE v1.2.5, and unique nucleotide sequences were defined as clonotypes. Clonotypes were aligned to IMGT TRBV, TRBD and TRBJ reference segments using MiTCR v1.1. The analysis was restricted to V-J combinations with a frequency above 0.0001, which together covered 98% to 99.2% of the repertoires. The TCS score was defined as F50 (clonal expansion) divided by E x V (chaos), with BLOSUM62-based TCRdist calculated between CDR3 peptides within each V-J. Welch's t-statistics and random forest reduced 514 V-J features to fewer than 15, which were used in a naive Bayes classifier (R e1071). TCRdb redid the processing of the public reads, applying fastp at Q25 and MiXCR, and retained in-frame beta chains. Rows merge per CDR3 protein into single entries with the most common DNA and genes. For this entry, the V and J calls and clone size follow TCRdb and not the study's own pipeline. The sample includes around 360,000 distinct CDR3 sequences, with about 15% observed a single time. The ten most abundant clones make up under 25% of the sample.

The receptor was derived from an older woman with Graves' ophthalmopathy. This receptor chain uses TRBV12-5 and TRBJ2-2; no D gene is confidently identified. The sample was blood. Here the CDR3 is given as CASGGAPRELFF. The DNA reads as follows: TGTGCTAGTGGTGGAGCCCCCAGGGAGCTGTTTTTT.